A selection of T cell receptor beta chains follows, all from one sample in a study of shared clonotypes between healthy human individuals. Here immunoSEQ multiplex PCR was the method, and the copy in TCRdb shows in-frame clones only, minus some. The table has hundreds of thousands of clones, around two thirds seen once. The sequenced sample was memory CD4+ T cells sorted from blood. All receptors derive from a young woman in good health. CDR3s include the opening cysteine and the closing phenylalanine or tryptophan. The D gene is left open where the match is weak. The size entry is marked missing in some rows and otherwise reads once, few, many or a size class.

j_call	d_call	v_call	clone_size	cdr3_aa	cdr3_nt
TRBJ2-1	TRBD1	TRBV5-4	-	CASSPRQGYYNEQFF	TGTGCCAGCAGTCCCAGACAGGGGTATTACAATGAGCAGTTCTTC
TRBJ2-1	-	TRBV7-6	-	CASSPRALSYNEQFF	TGTGCCAGCAGCCCCCGGGCCCTATCCTACAATGAGCAGTTCTTC
TRBJ1-1	-	TRBV5-1	-	CASSLDFLDTEAFF	TGCGCCAGCAGCTTGGATTTTTTGGACACTGAAGCTTTCTTT
TRBJ1-3	-	TRBV7-2	-	CASSQDTGWDGNTIYF	TGTGCCAGCAGCCAGGACACCGGTTGGGATGGAAACACCATATATTTT
TRBJ2-2	TRBD2	TRBV27	once	CASSFNFGSGTNTGELFF	TGTGCCAGCAGTTTTAATTTCGGTAGCGGGACGAACACCGGGGAGCTGTTTTTT
TRBJ2-5	-	TRBV7-9	once	CASRSSPRAQETQYF	TGTGCCAGCAGGTCGAGCCCGAGGGCCCAAGAGACCCAGTACTTC
TRBJ1-1	-	TRBV10-2	-	CASSEEGWTEAFF	TGCGCCAGCAGTGAAGAGGGTTGGACTGAAGCTTTCTTT
TRBJ2-3	-	TRBV10-2	-	CASSGLGPPDTQYF	TGCGCCAGCAGTGGACTAGGCCCCCCAGATACGCAGTATTTT
TRBJ2-7	TRBD2	TRBV7-8	-	CASSRESGRVDEQYF	TGTGCCAGCAGCCGTGAGAGCGGGAGAGTCGACGAGCAGTACTTC
TRBJ2-1	-	TRBV4-1	-	CASSQSQLRDRSYNEQFF	TGCGCCAGCAGCCAAAGTCAGTTGCGGGATCGGTCCTACAATGAGCAGTTCTTC